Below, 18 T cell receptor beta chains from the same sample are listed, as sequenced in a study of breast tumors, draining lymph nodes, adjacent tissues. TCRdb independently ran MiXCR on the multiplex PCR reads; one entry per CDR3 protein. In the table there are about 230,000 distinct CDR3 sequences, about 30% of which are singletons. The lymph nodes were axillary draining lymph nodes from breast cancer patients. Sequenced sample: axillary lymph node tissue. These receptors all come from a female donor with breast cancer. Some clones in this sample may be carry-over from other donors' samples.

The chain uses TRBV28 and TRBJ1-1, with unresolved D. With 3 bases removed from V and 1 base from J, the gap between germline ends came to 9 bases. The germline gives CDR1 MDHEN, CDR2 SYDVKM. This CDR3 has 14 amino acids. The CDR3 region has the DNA TGTGCCAGCAGTTTTCTGTCGGAGAACACTGAAGCTTTCTTT. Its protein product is CASSFLSENTEAFF. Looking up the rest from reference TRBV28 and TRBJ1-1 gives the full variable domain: DVKVTQSSRYLVKRTGEKVFLECVQDMDHENMFWYRQDPGLGLRLIYFSYDVKMKEKGDIPEGYSVSREKKERFSLILESASTNQTSMYLCASSFLSENTEAFFGQGTRLTVV.

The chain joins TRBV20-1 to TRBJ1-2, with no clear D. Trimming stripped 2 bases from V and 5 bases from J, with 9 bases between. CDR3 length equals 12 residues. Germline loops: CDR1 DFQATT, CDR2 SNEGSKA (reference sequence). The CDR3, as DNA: TGCAGTGCTAGAACGGAAATATATGGCTACACCTTC. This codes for CSARTEIYGYTF.

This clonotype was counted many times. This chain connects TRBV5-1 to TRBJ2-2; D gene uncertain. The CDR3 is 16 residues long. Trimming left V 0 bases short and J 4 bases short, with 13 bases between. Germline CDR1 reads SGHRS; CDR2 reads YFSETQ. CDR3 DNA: TGCGCCAGCAGCTTGGTAGGGAACAGCCCCACCGGGGAGCTGTTTTTT. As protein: CASSLVGNSPTGELFF. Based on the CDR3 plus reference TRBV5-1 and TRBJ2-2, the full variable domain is KAGVTQTPRYLIKTRGQQVTLSCSPISGHRSVSWYQQTPGQGLQFLFEYFSETQRNKGNFPGRFSGRQFSNSRSEMNVSTLELGDSALYLCASSLVGNSPTGELFFGEGSRLTVL.

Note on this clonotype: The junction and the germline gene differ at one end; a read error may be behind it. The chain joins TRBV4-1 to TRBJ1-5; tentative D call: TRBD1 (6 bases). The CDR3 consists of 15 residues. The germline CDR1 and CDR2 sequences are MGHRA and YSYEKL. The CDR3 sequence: CASSEPGHRNQPQRF. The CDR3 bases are TGCGCCAGCAGTGAGCCGGGACACCGCAATCAGCCCCAGCGTTTT.

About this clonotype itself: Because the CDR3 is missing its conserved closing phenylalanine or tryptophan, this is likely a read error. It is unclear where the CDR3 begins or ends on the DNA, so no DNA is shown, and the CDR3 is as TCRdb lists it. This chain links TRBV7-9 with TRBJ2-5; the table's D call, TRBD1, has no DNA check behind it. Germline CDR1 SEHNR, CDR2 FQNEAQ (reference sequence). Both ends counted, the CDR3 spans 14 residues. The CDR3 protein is CASSEDRAPHEQHL.

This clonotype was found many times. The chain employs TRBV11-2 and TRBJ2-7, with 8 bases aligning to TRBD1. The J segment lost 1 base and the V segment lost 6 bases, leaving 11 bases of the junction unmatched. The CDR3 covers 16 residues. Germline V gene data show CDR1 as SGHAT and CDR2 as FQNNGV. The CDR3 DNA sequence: TGTGCCAGCAGTCTTGATACGGGACAGGTTTCCTACGAGCAGTACTTC. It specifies CASSLDTGQVSYEQYF.

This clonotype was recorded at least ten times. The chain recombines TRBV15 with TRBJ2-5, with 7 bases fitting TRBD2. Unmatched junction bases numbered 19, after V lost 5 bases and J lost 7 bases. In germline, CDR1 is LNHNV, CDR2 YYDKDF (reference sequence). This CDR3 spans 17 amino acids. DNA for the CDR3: TGTGCCACCAGCGGACGCGGGCGAGATGAGGGGAGGGCGACCCAGTACTTC. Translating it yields CATSGRGRDEGRATQYF. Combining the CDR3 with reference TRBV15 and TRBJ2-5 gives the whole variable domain DAMVIQNPRYQVTQFGKPVTLSCSQTLNHNVMYWYQQKSSQAPKLLFHYYDKDFNNEADTPDNFQSRRPNTSFCFLDIRSPGLGDTAMYLCATSGRGRDEGRATQYFGPGTRLLVL.

CDR3 amino acids: CASSSGTSQPQHF. The CDR3 nucleotides read TGTGCCAGCAGCTCGGGGACCTCTCAGCCCCAGCATTTT. This chain uses TRBV7-9 with TRBJ1-5; a possible D gene is TRBD1 (5 bases). CDR1 SEHNR and CDR2 FQNEAQ come from the germline V gene (reference sequence). Between the trimmed V and J ends, which lost 4 bases and 6 bases, there was a span of 10 bases. This CDR3 comprises 13 residues.

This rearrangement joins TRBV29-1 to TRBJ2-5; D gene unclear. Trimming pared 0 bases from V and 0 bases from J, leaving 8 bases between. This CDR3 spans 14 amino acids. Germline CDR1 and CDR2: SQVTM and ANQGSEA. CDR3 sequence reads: CSVEDTGYQETQYF. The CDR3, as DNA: TGCAGCGTTGAAGATACGGGCTACCAAGAGACCCAGTACTTC.

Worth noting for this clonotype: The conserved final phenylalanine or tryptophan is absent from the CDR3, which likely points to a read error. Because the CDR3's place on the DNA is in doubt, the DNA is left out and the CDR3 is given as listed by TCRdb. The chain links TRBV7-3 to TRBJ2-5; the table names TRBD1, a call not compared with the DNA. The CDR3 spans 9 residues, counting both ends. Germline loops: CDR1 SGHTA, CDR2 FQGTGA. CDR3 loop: CASSFTVGT.

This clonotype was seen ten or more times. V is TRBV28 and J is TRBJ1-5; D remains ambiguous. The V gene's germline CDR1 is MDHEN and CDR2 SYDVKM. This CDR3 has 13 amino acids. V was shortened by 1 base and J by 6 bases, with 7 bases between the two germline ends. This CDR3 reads CASSLFLGQPQHF. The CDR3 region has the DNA TGTGCCAGCAGTTTATTTCTAGGTCAGCCCCAGCATTTT.

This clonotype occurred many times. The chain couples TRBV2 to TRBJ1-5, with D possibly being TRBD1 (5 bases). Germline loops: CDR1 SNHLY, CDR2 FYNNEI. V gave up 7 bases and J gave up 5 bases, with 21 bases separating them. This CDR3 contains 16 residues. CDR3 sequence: CASNPPGTGSHQPQHF. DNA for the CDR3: TGTGCCAGCAATCCACCGGGAACAGGATCACATCAGCCCCAGCATTTT. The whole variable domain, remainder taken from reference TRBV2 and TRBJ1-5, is EPEVTQTPSHQVTQMGQEVILRCVPISNHLYFYWYRQILGQKVEFLVSFYNNEISEKSEIFDDQFSVERPDGSNFTLKIRSTKLEDSAMYFCASNPPGTGSHQPQHFGDGTRLSIL.

The CDR3 is CASSPGLARYNEQFF. The DNA of the CDR3 is TGTGCCAGCAGCCCCGGACTAGCGAGGTACAATGAGCAGTTCTTC. The chain combines TRBV6-2 or TRBV6-3 with TRBJ2-1; the match to TRBD2 covers 9 bases. V was pared by 6 bases and J by 4 bases, with 7 bases of the junction left unmatched. The V gene's germline CDR1 is MNHEY and CDR2 SVGEGT. The length of the CDR3 is 15 residues.

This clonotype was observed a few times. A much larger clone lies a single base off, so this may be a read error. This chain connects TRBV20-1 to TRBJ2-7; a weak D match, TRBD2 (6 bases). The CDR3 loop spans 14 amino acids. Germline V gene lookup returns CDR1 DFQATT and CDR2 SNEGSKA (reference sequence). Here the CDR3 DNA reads TGCAGTACTAGACGGGGGAGGTTGAATTACGAGCAGTACTTC. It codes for CSTRRGRLNYEQYF.

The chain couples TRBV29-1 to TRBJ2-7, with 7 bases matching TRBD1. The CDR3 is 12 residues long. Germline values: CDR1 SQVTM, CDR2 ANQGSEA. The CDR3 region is CNIRDRYYEQYF. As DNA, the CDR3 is TGCAACATCCGGGACAGATACTACGAGCAGTACTTC.

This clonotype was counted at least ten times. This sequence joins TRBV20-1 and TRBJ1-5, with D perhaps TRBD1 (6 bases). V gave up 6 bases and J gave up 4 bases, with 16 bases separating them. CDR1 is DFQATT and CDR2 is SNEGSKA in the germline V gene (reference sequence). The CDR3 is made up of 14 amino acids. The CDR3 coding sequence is TGCAGTGCCCACCCGACAGGTGGGAATCAGCCCCAGCATTTT. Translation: CSAHPTGGNQPQHF.

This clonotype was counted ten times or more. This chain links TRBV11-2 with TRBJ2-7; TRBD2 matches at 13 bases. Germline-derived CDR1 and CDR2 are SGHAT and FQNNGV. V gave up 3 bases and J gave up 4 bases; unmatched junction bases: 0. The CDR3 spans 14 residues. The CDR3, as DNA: TGTGCCAGCAGCTTGGGACTAGCGGGATACGAGCAGTACTTC. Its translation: CASSLGLAGYEQYF.

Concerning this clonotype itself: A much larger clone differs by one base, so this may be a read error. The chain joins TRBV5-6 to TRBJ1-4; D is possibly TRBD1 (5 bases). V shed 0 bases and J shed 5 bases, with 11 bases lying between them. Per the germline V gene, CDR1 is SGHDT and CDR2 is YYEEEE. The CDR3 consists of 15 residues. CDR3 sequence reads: CASSLAPGRNEKLFF. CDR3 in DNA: TGTGCCAGCAGCTTGGCCCCGGGACGAAATGAAAAACTGTTTTTT.